This T cell receptor (beta chain) was recorded in a study of T cell responses to AZD1222 COVID-19 vaccine. This CDR3 region has 14 residues. Germline assignment: CDR1 SGHKS and CDR2 YYEKEE (reference sequence). The V gene lost 4 bases and the J gene lost 0 bases, with 11 bases spanning the gap. Regarding the study as a whole: Most donors were white British and more were female, and clonal diversity was possibly underestimated. Among AZD1222 vaccinees, only six were seropositive at baseline.

TCRdb keeps only in-frame clones here, not all; method: immunoSEQ multiplex PCR. The sample holds approximately 56,000 clones, 70% to 90% seen once. As regards this clone: Its target is unknown.

The sequencing used peripheral blood, collected on day 0 of AZD1222 vaccination. The chain is built from TRBV5-5 and TRBJ2-7; D not certain. The receptor comes from an adult in good health. In DNA form, the CDR3 reads TGTGCCAGCAGCACGGGTGATTTCTCCTACGAGCAGTACTTC. Translation gives CASSTGDFSYEQYF.